The sequence of this T cell receptor (beta chain) was determined in a study of cytomegalovirus exposure and HLA in healthy donors. Assay used: immunoSEQ multiplex PCR; TCRdb lists only in-frame clones, some missing. Of about 140,000 clones in the sample, 70% to 90% were seen once. CDR1 and CDR2 from the germline V gene are SGHKS and YYEKEE (reference sequence). V was pared by 4 bases and J by 5 bases, with 7 bases of the junction left unmatched. There are 16 residues in the CDR3. This chain uses TRBV5-5 with TRBJ2-2, with 11 bases identical to TRBD2. The sample taken for sequencing was PBMCs. This receptor was obtained from a woman younger than 35 in good health and CMV-seropositive. CDR3 sequence reads: CASSRLAGRKTGELFF. In DNA form, the CDR3 reads TGTGCCAGCAGCCGACTAGCGGGGCGGAAAACCGGGGAGCTGTTTTTT. The whole variable domain, remainder taken from reference TRBV5-5 and TRBJ2-2, is DAGVTQSPTHLIKTRGQQVTLRCSPISGHKSVSWYQQVLGQGPQFIFQYYEKEERGRGNFPDRFSARQFPNYSSELNVNALLLGDSALYLCASSRLAGRKTGELFFGEGSRLTVL.